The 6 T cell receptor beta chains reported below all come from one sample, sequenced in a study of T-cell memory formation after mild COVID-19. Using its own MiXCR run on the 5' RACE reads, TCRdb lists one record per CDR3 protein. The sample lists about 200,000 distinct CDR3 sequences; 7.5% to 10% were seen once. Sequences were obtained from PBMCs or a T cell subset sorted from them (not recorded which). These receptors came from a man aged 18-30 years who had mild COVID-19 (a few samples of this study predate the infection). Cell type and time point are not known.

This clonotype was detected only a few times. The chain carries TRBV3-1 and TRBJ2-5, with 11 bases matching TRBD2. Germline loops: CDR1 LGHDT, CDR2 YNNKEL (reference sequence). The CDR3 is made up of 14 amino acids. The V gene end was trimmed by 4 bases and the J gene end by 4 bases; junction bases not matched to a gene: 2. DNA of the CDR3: TGTGCCAGCAGCCCAACTAGCGGGGGAGAGACCCAGTACTTC. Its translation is CASSPTSGGETQYF.

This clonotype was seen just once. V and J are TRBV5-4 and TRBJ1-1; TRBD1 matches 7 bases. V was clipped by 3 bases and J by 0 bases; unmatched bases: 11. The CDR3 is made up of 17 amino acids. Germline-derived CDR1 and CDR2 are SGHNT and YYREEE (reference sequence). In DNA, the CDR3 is TGTGCCAGCAGCTCTACAGGGGCCCTATTTTTGAACACTGAAGCTTTCTTT. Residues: CASSSTGALFLNTEAFF.

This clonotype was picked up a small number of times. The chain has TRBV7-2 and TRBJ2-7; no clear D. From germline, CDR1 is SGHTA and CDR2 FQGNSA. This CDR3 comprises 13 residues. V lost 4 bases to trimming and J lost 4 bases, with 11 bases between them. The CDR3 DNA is TGTGCCAGCAGCTGGGCACAAACGTACGAGCAGTACGTC. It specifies CASSWAQTYEQYV.

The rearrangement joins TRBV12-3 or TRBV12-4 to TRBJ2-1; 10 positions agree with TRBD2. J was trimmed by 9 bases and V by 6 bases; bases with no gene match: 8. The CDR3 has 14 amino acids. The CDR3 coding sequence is TGTGCCAGCAGCCCGGGACTAGCGCTTAGTGAGCAGTTCTTC. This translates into CASSPGLALSEQFF.

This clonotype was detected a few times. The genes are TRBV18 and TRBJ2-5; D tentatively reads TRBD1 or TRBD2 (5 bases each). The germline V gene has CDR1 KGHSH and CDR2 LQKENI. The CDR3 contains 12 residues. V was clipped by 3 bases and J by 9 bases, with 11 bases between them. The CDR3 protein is CASSPGQGAQYF. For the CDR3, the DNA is TGTGCCAGCTCACCCGGCCAGGGAGCCCAGTACTTC.

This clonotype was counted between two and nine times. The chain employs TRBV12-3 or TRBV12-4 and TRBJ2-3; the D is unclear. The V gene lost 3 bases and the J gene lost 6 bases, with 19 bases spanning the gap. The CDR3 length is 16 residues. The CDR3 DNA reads TGTGCCAGCAGTTTCGGCAGGCATCCCGCGGCGGATACGCAGTATTTT. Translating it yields CASSFGRHPAADTQYF.